Listed here is a single T cell receptor beta chain. Its specificity is unknown. Primers: 60 Vbeta forward and 13 Jbeta reverse. Repertoires were generated with immunoSEQ multiplex PCR, while TCRdb's copy carries only in-frame clones and drops some. The sample shows 70,000 to 80,000 clones, just under 80% of them seen only once. This sample was included in a study of cytomegalovirus exposure and HLA in healthy donors. Study-wide results and limits: Looking again later, the authors saw that most CMV-associated TCR beta chains seemed HLA-restricted.

The TCR comes from a woman aged 40 to 49 in good health and CMV-seropositive. Material for sequencing was PBMCs.

CDR3: CAWSSGDFEAYEQYF. The CDR3 DNA sequence: TGTGCCTGGAGCTCCGGGGACTTCGAAGCCTACGAGCAGTACTTC. The rearrangement uses TRBV30 and TRBJ2-7, with a tentative D call TRBD2 (6 bases). Trimming took 3 bases from V and 2 from J, leaving 17 bases between them. The CDR3 spans 15 residues. Per germline, CDR1 GTSNPN and CDR2 SVGIG (reference sequence).